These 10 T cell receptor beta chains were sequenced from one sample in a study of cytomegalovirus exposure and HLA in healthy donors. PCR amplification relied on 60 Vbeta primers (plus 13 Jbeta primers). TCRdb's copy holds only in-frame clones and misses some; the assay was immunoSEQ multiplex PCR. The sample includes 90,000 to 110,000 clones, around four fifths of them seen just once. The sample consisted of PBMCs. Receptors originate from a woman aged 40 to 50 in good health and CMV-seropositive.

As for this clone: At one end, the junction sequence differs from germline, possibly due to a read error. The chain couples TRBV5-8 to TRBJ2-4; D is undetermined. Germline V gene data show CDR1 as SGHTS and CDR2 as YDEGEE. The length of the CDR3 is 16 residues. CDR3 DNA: TGTGCCAGCAGCTTCGGTTCCAGTTTAGCCAAAAACATTCAGTACTTT. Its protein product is CASSFGSSLAKNIQYF.

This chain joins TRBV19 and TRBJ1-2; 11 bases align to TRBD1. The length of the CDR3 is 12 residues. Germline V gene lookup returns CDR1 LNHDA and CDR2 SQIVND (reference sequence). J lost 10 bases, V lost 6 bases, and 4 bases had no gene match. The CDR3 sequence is CASRGTGGAYTF. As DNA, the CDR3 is TGTGCCAGTAGAGGGACAGGGGGGGCCTACACCTTC.

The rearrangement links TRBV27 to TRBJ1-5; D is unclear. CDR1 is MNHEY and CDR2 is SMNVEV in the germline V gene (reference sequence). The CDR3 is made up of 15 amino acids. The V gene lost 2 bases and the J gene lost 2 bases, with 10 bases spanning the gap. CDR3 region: CASSLGPGGNQPQHF. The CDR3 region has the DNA TGTGCCAGCAGTTTAGGTCCCGGTGGCAATCAGCCCCAGCATTTT.

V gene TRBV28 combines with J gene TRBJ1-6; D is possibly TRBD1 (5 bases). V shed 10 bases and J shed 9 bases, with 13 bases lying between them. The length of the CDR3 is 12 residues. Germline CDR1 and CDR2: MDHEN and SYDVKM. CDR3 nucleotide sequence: TGTGCCACCGGGGGGACTAGTTCACCCCTCCACTTT. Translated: CATGGTSSPLHF.

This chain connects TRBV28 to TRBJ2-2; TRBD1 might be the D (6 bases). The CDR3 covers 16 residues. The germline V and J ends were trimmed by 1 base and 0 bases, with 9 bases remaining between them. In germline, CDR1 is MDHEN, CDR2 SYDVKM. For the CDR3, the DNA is TGTGCCAGCAGTTTATTGGCAGGGGCGAACACCGGGGAGCTGTTTTTT. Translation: CASSLLAGANTGELFF. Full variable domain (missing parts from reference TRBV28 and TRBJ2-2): DVKVTQSSRYLVKRTGEKVFLECVQDMDHENMFWYRQDPGLGLRLIYFSYDVKMKEKGDIPEGYSVSREKKERFSLILESASTNQTSMYLCASSLLAGANTGELFFGEGSRLTVL.

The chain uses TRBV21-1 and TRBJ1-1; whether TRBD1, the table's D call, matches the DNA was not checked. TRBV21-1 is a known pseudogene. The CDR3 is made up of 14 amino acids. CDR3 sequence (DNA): TGTGCCAGCAGCGGACAGGGTTTCAACACTGAAGCTTTCTTT. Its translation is CASSGQGFNTEAFF.

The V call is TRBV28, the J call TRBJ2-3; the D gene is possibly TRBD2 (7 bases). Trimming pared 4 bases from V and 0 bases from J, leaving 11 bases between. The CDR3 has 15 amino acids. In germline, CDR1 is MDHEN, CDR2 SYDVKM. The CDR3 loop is CASSSGGASTDTQYF. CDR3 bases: TGTGCCAGCAGTTCTGGGGGGGCTAGCACAGATACGCAGTATTTT.

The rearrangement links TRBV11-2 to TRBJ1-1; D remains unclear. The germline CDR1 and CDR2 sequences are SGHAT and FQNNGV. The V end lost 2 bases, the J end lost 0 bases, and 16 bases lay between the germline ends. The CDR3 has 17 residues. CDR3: CASSLNQIGRLNTEAFF. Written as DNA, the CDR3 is TGTGCCAGCAGCTTAAACCAAATCGGGAGATTGAACACTGAAGCTTTCTTT. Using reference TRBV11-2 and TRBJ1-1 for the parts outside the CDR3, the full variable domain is EAGVAQSPRYKIIEKRQSVAFWCNPISGHATLYWYQQILGQGPKLLIQFQNNGVVDDSQLPKDRFSAERLKGVDSTLKIQPAKLEDSAVYLCASSLNQIGRLNTEAFFGQGTRLTVV.

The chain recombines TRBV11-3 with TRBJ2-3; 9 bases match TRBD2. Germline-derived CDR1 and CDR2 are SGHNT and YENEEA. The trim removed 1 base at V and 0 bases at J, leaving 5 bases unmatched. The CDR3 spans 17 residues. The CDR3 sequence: CASSLGGRAFSTDTQYF. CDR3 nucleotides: TGTGCCAGCAGCTTAGGCGGGAGGGCCTTTAGCACAGATACGCAGTATTTT.

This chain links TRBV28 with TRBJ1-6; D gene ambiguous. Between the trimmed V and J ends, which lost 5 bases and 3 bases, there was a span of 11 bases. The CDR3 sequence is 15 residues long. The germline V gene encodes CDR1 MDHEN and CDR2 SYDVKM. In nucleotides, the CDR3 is TGTGCCAGCAGTGTTGTCGCGTACTATAATTCACCCCTCCACTTT. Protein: CASSVVAYYNSPLHF.